This entry concerns a single T cell receptor beta chain. What this receptor recognizes is not known. One base away there is no much larger clone; base qualities are not given. This sample was included in a study of CD8 T cell repertoires and HIV-1 epitope variants (dated by TCRdb to between 2020 and 2021). The study in broad terms: T cells were stimulated in separate culture wells with each of twenty-five peptides representing autologous and known Gag and Nef epitope variants. A CMV, EBV and flu peptide pool, the Ebola AY9 epitope as negative control, and a no-peptide well were included as control conditions. Three Gag epitope families and Nef HW9 and YT9 were included among the tested epitopes. T cells were enriched using the EasySep Human T Cell Enrichment Kit and were co-cultured with equal numbers of autologous T cell-negative cells serving as antigen-presenting cells. Cultures were maintained for 10 days in IMDM with gentamicin, and half-media changes adding IL-2, IL-7 and IL-15 were performed on days 3 and 7. An aliquot of 1M T cells was saved as an uncultured baseline condition, separate from the 75 to 95 T cell cultures. A total of 83 T cell cultures were run, with each culture condition done in triplicate except for one peptide, which was done in duplicate. The full study reports these points: The assay identified only TCR beta chains and indicated proliferation to antigen, not T cell function or cytokine profile. Five or six clonotypes recognized the Nef KF9 family and one clonotype recognized the HW9 family, while no responses to the TAALDMSHF plasma variant were seen. The study identified about nine antigen-specific TCR beta clonotypes, over 5 of which appeared to be cross-reactive for autologous or known escape epitope variants.

The EasySep Human CD8+ T Cell Enrichment Kit was used on day 10 to isolate CD8+ T cells from every culture. The immunoSEQ platform was used to sequence TCR beta CDR3 regions at survey depth. The QIAamp DNA micro kit was used to extract genomic DNA from every cultured and uncultured CD8+ T cell population. The authors' pipeline ran thus. Samples with under 5,000 productive reads were excluded, and this exclusion removed about 7% of the 75 HIV peptide-stimulated cultures. A MANAFEST web app trimmed sequences to CDR3 and removed nonproductive sequences, CDR3s under 5 amino acids, and those not starting C or ending F/W. Clonotypes were classified as antigen-specific only if expansion was observed in at least 2 of 3 replicates versus the no-peptide control at FDR 0.01, only within one epitope family. A specific clonotype also had to show a frequency at least fivefold higher than in wells stimulated with peptides from other epitope families. TCRdb took this table from immuneACCESS and kept in-frame rearrangements with V and J called. Such tables lack part of the clones; where checked against another copy, unresolved V genes explain under half of the gap, and the rest is unexplained. V and J calls and clone size are given by that table; D and trimming were obtained from the DNA. This sample holds about 5,600 clones; about 65% were observed only once. The top ten clones comprise approximately 41% of the sample.

This receptor was taken from a male donor with HIV. The specimen was cultured CD8+ T cells derived from PBMCs.

The CDR3 here reads CASSLKSSGELFF. The nucleotides read TGTGCCAGCAGCTTGAAGAGTTCTGGGGAGCTGTTTTTT. The chain uses TRBV7-2 and TRBJ2-2; no D gene can be assigned with confidence. V was cut back by 3 bases and J by 8 bases, leaving a gap of 10 bases between them. CDR1 and CDR2, looked up from the germline V gene, are SGHTA and FQGNSA. The CDR3 has 13 amino acids, counting the end cysteine and phenylalanine. The only DNA kept is the CDR3, 39 bases in frame from the first base.